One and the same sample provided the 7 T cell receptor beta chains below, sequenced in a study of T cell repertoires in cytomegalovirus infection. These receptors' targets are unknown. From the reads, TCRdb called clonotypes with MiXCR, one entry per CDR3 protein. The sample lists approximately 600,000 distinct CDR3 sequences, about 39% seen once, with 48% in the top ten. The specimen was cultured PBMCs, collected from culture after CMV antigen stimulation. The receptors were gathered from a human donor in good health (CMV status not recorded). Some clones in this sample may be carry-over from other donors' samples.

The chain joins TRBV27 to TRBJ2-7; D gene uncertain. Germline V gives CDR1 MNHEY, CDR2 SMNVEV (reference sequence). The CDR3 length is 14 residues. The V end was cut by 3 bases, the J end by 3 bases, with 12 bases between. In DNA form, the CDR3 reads TGTGCCAGCAGTTTTAAAGGGCCACACTACGAGCAGTACTTC. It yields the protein CASSFKGPHYEQYF.

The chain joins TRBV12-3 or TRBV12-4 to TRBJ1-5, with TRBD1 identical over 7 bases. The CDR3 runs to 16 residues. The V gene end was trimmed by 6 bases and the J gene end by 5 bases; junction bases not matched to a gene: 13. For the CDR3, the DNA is TGTGCCAGCAGGATAAGCGGGACAGCGAGGGATCAGCCCCAGCATTTT. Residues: CASRISGTARDQPQHF.

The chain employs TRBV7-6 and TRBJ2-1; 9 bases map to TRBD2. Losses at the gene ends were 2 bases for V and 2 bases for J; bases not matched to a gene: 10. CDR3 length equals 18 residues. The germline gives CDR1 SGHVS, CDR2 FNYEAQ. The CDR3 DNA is TGTGCCAGCAGCTTACGGGCGGGGGGGCGTACGACCTACAATGAGCAGTTCTTC. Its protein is CASSLRAGGRTTYNEQFF.

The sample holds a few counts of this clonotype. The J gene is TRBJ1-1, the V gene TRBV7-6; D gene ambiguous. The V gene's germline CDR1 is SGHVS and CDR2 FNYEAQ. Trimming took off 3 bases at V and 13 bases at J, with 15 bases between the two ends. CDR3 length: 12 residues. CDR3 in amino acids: CASSLSGPESFF. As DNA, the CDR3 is TGTGCCAGCAGCTTGAGCGGGCCCGAGAGTTTCTTT.

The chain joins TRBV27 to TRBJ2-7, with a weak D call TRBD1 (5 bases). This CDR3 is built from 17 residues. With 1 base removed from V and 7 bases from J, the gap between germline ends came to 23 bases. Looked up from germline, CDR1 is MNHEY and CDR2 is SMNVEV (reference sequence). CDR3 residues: CASSLLGARTSPGEQYF. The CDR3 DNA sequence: TGTGCCAGCAGTTTATTGGGCGCGAGGACATCCCCTGGGGAGCAGTACTTC.

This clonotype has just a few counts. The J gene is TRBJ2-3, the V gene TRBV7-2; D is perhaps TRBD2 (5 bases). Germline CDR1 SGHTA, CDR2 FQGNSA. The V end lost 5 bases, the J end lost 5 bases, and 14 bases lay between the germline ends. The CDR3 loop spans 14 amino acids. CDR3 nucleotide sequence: TGTGCCAGCAGCACCCGCCCCGCGGGAGATACGCAGTATTTT. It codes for CASSTRPAGDTQYF.

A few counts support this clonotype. Here the CDR3 reads CASTMDVDEQFF. The CDR3 region has the DNA TGTGCCAGCACCATGGACGTTGATGAGCAGTTCTTC. The V gene is TRBV7-2, the J gene TRBJ2-1, with D uncertain. The CDR3 contains 12 residues. V gave up 7 bases and J gave up 8 bases, with 12 bases separating them. Germline V CDR1 and CDR2: SGHTA, FQGNSA. Complete variable domain (other parts from reference TRBV7-2 and TRBJ2-1): GAGVSQSPSNKVTEKGKDVELRCDPISGHTALYWYRQSLGQGLEFLIYFQGNSAPDKSGLPSDRFSAERTGGSVSTLTIQRTQQEDSAVYLCASTMDVDEQFFGPGTRLTVL.